These T cell receptor beta chains were read from a single sample in a study of OX40 agonist ivuxolimab in advanced cancers. Sequencing used immunoSEQ multiplex PCR; TCRdb keeps in-frame clones, though not all of them. In the table there are 65,000 to 85,000 clones, around 90% of which are singletons. Sample: CD4+ or CD8+ T cells sorted from blood, taken in a trial of the OX40 agonist ivuxolimab. The receptor set was obtained from an adult with an advanced solid tumor such as melanoma, head and neck, liver or kidney cancer. CDR3s leave out the opening cysteine and the closing phenylalanine or tryptophan. Each record gives: CDR3 protein, V gene, J gene, CDR3 length, clone size, D gene. The D gene is left open where the match is weak. The size entry is marked missing in some rows and otherwise reads once, few, many or a size class.

ASSGRPGTGVYEQY	TRBV6-1	TRBJ2-7	14	NA	TRBD1
ASSPNRGMNTEAF	TRBV2	TRBJ1-1	13	NA	TRBD1
ASSLFRAEQF	TRBV7-2	TRBJ2-1	10	NA	NA
AISRDVENTEAF	TRBV10-3	TRBJ1-1	12	NA	NA
ASRPDGGSSPLH	TRBV6-5	TRBJ1-6	12	NA	NA
ASSLEVSSYEQY	TRBV5-5	TRBJ2-7	12	NA	NA
AINRDRGLYEQY	TRBV10-3	TRBJ2-7	12	NA	TRBD1
ASSERGTLRGELF	TRBV25-1	TRBJ2-2	13	NA	NA
ASSSSGGARETQY	TRBV28	TRBJ2-5	13	NA	TRBD2
ASRQGSYGYT	TRBV19	TRBJ1-2	10	once	NA
ASSQDRENGYT	TRBV7-2	TRBJ1-2	11	NA	TRBD1
ASSPNSGGPPGANVLT	TRBV19	TRBJ2-6	16	NA	TRBD2
ASRTRTGVAAGELF	TRBV19	TRBJ2-2	14	once	TRBD1
ASSHGQGTNTEAF	TRBV19	TRBJ1-1	13	NA	TRBD1
ASSLGTGSSYEQY	TRBV18	NA	13	NA	TRBD1
SVLQRGQLNEQY	TRBV29-1	TRBJ2-7	12	NA	NA
ASSPPIRGGQETQY	TRBV18	TRBJ2-5	14	NA	NA
ASSLDRYNQPQH	TRBV27	TRBJ1-5	12	NA	NA
ASSPEFRGVYEQY	TRBV7-2	TRBJ2-7	13	NA	NA
SVEDRRGQETGELF	TRBV29-1	TRBJ2-2	14	NA	NA
ASSYSWASGSPLH	TRBV6-5	TRBJ1-6	13	NA	NA
ASSRAPGDSNQPQH	TRBV18	TRBJ1-5	14	NA	NA
ASSLGQGHEPQH	TRBV28	TRBJ1-5	12	few	NA
AISERGVGKAYYGYT	TRBV10-3	TRBJ1-2	15	few	NA
ASSQDYRELNTQY	TRBV4-3	TRBJ2-3	13	NA	NA
ASSDSTGPPNNEQF	TRBV6-1	TRBJ2-1	14	NA	TRBD1
ASSNPGTGINYGYT	TRBV5-4	TRBJ1-2	14	NA	TRBD1
ASSQGPTAPEAF	TRBV4-1	TRBJ1-1	12	once	NA
ASSPTYTAGTGRMNTEAF	TRBV18	TRBJ1-1	18	NA	TRBD1